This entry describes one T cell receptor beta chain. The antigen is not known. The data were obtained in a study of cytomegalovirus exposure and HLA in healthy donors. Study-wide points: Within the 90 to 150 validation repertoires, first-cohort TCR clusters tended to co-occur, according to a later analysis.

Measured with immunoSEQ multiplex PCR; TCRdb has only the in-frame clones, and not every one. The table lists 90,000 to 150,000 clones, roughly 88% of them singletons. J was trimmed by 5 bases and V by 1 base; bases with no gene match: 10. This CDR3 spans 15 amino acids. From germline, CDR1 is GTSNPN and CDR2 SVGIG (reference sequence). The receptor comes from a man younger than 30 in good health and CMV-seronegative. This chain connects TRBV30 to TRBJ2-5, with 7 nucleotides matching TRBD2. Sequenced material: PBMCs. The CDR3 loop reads CAWSAAGASGETQYF. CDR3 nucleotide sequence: TGTGCCTGGAGTGCGGCGGGAGCATCGGGTGAGACCCAGTACTTC.